This entry lists 15 T cell receptor beta chains sequenced from one sample in a study of patients with pleural tuberculosis. MiXCR, applied by TCRdb to the reads, yields one record per CDR3 protein. The sample contains around 50,000 distinct CDR3 sequences, about 7.3% of which appear only once. These receptors all come from a human donor with pleural tuberculosis.

At least ten counts were recorded for this clonotype. The gene calls are TRBV4-2 and TRBJ2-2; D is unresolved. The germline CDR1 and CDR2 sequences are LGHNA and YNFKEQ. The CDR3 has 14 residues. The V end lost 5 bases, the J end lost 4 bases, and 11 bases lay between the germline ends. The CDR3 is CASSVRTVTGELFF. CDR3 nucleotide sequence: TGTGCCAGCAGCGTCCGGACCGTCACCGGGGAGCTGTTTTTT.

The sample holds many counts of this clonotype. The V gene is TRBV2, the J gene TRBJ1-5, with D possibly being TRBD1 (5 bases). V gave up 4 bases and J gave up 5 bases, with 12 bases separating them. The CDR3 totals 14 residues. In germline, CDR1 is SNHLY, CDR2 FYNNEI. The CDR3 bases are TGTGCCAGCAGTGCTCGGGACGGATATCAGCCCCAGCATTTT. Protein product: CASSARDGYQPQHF.

This clonotype was detected ten times or more. The CDR3 spells CASSYSRRGANEQFF. CDR3 nucleotides: TGTGCCAGCAGTTACTCGAGACGAGGTGCGAATGAGCAGTTCTTC. The gene calls are TRBV6-2 or TRBV6-3 and TRBJ2-1; D is ambiguous. This CDR3 is 15 amino acids long. Trimming removed 0 bases from V and 7 bases from J, with 13 bases in between. The V gene's germline CDR1 is MNHEY and CDR2 SVGEGT.

This clonotype has a count of ten or more. The chain couples TRBV11-2 to TRBJ2-3; 7 bases fit TRBD2. The CDR3 loop spans 15 amino acids. The V and J ends lost 6 bases and 3 bases, in that order; junction bases with no gene match: 9. The germline gives CDR1 SGHAT, CDR2 FQNNGV. Here the CDR3 reads CASSPTHSGTDTQYF. As DNA, the CDR3 is TGTGCCAGCAGTCCCACCCATAGCGGGACAGATACGCAGTATTTT. The full variable domain, with the rest looked up from reference TRBV11-2 and TRBJ2-3, is EAGVAQSPRYKIIEKRQSVAFWCNPISGHATLYWYQQILGQGPKLLIQFQNNGVVDDSQLPKDRFSAERLKGVDSTLKIQPAKLEDSAVYLCASSPTHSGTDTQYFGPGTRLTVL.

This clonotype was detected a few times. This chain connects TRBV19 to TRBJ2-3, with unresolved D. Looked up from germline, CDR1 is LNHDA and CDR2 is SQIVND (reference sequence). Trimming pared 7 bases from V and 5 bases from J, leaving 13 bases between. The length of the CDR3 is 13 residues. Here the CDR3 reads CASMVNWGDTQYF. CDR3 DNA sequence: TGTGCCAGTATGGTAAATTGGGGAGATACGCAGTATTTT.

This clonotype was counted ten times or more. The chain couples TRBV6-1 to TRBJ2-5; possibly TRBD2 for D (5 bases). The germline CDR1 and CDR2 sequences are MNHNS and SASEGT. Trimming took 2 bases from V and 9 from J, leaving 13 bases between them. The CDR3 has 13 residues. CDR3 in amino acids: CASSESGRLAQYF. The CDR3 bases are TGTGCCAGCAGTGAAAGCGGCAGGTTGGCCCAGTACTTC.

J is TRBJ1-2 and V is TRBV4-2, with a weak D call TRBD1 (5 bases). Germline-derived CDR1 and CDR2 are LGHNA and YNFKEQ. The CDR3 is made up of 12 amino acids. With 3 bases removed from V and 4 bases from J, the gap between germline ends came to 6 bases. For the CDR3, the DNA is TGTGCCAGCAGCCAGGGGGTCTATGGCTACACCTTC. Its translation: CASSQGVYGYTF.

The chain recombines TRBV11-2 with TRBJ2-1, with D maybe TRBD1 (5 bases). The V and J ends lost 1 base and 9 bases respectively, with 13 bases between them. The CDR3 has 14 residues. Germline CDR1 SGHAT, CDR2 FQNNGV. CDR3 coding DNA: TGTGCCAGCAGCTTAGGCAGGGAATTAGGTGAGCAGTTCTTC. It translates to CASSLGRELGEQFF.

This clonotype was found many times. The chain couples TRBV6-2 or TRBV6-3 to TRBJ1-1; D perhaps matches TRBD1 (5 bases). Germline V gene sequence: CDR1 MNHEY, CDR2 SVGEGT. The CDR3 totals 13 residues. Trimming stripped 6 bases from V and 2 bases from J, with 10 bases between. The CDR3 loop is CASRPQGNTEAFF. The CDR3 DNA follows: TGTGCCAGCAGGCCGCAGGGAAACACTGAAGCTTTCTTT.

This clonotype was found many times. This rearrangement joins TRBV2 to TRBJ2-7; no clear D. Trimming removed 7 bases from V and 5 bases from J, with 6 bases in between. The CDR3 length is 10 residues. CDR1 and CDR2 from the germline V gene are SNHLY and FYNNEI. The CDR3, as DNA: TGTGCCAGCATTTCCCACGAGCAGTACGTC. This gives the protein CASISHEQYV.

This clonotype was observed many times. The chain employs TRBV24-1 and TRBJ2-1; tentatively, D is TRBD1 or TRBD2 (6 bases each). V shed 4 bases and J shed 9 bases, with 21 bases lying between them. Germline V CDR1 and CDR2: KGHDR, SFDVKD. CDR3 length: 16 amino acids. The DNA of the CDR3 is TGTGCCACCAGTGACCCCTCAGAGGGGGGACGGAGTGAGCAGTTCTTC. The encoded protein is CATSDPSEGGRSEQFF.

In this sample, this clonotype turned up many times. The V call is TRBV2, the J call TRBJ2-2; TRBD2 aligns across 7 bases. V lost 8 bases and J lost 3; bases outside the gene matches: 6. The CDR3 totals 14 residues. The germline gives CDR1 SNHLY, CDR2 FYNNEI. The CDR3 nucleotides are TGTGCCAGCTATCGGGCGGGAGACACCGGGGAGCTGTTTTTT. The encoded protein is CASYRAGDTGELFF.

This clonotype has ten or more counts. V and J are TRBV20-1 and TRBJ2-5, with TRBD2 matching over 9 bases. CDR1 is DFQATT, CDR2 SNEGSKA, per germline (reference sequence). CDR3 length equals 12 residues. Losses at the gene ends were 4 bases for V and 5 bases for J; bases not matched to a gene: 2. DNA for the CDR3: TGCAGTGCTATAGCGGGAGACGAGACCCAGTACTTC. Translation: CSAIAGDETQYF.

This clonotype has at least ten counts. The chain links TRBV28 to TRBJ2-7; D is perhaps TRBD2 (5 bases). The V gene lost 10 bases and the J gene lost 0 bases, with 13 bases spanning the gap. Per germline, CDR1 MDHEN and CDR2 SYDVKM. This CDR3 contains 13 residues. The CDR3 sequence is CATRFDYSYEQYF. CDR3 nucleotide sequence: TGTGCCACCAGATTCGACTACTCCTACGAGCAGTACTTC.

The sample holds a few counts of this clonotype. The chain combines TRBV4-2 with TRBJ2-7; D may be TRBD2 (6 bases). The V and J ends lost 7 bases and 3 bases respectively, with 16 bases between them. The CDR3 loop spans 14 amino acids. Germline V gene sequence: CDR1 LGHNA, CDR2 YNFKEQ. The CDR3 coding sequence is TGTGCCAGCACCCATGAACTAGCAGGCTACGAGCAGTACTTC. It translates to CASTHELAGYEQYF.